This is a list of T cell receptor beta chains from one sample in a study of T cells in localized non-small cell lung cancer. Sequencing used immunoSEQ multiplex PCR; TCRdb keeps in-frame clones, though not all of them. The repertoire has around 41,000 clones, around 88% of them found once; the top ten carry 5% to 7%. The sample here was peripheral blood, taken before any cancer treatment. Source of these receptors: a man aged 40 to 70 with stage I lung adenocarcinoma. CDR3s include the opening cysteine and the closing phenylalanine or tryptophan. A D gene is named only where the DNA matches it firmly. Clone size, where shown, is once, few, many, or a class for clones that have expanded.

j_call d_call v_call clone_size cdr3_nt cdr3_aa
TRBJ1-2 NA TRBV4-3 NA TGCGCCAGCAGCCAAGAAATGAGGACAGACTATGGCTACACCTTC CASSQEMRTDYGYTF
TRBJ1-1 NA TRBV30 NA TGTGCCTGGAGTGTATATACTGAAGCTTTCTTT CAWSVYTEAFF
TRBJ2-1 NA TRBV10-3 NA TGTGCCATCAGTGATGGAGCTAGTCCTGGATTCTCCTACAATGAGCAGTTCTTC CAISDGASPGFSYNEQFF
TRBJ1-2 NA TRBV29-1 NA TGCAGCGCCGTCGACTTCTATGGCTACACCTTC CSAVDFYGYTF
TRBJ2-3 TRBD1 TRBV6-5 NA TGTGCCAGCAGGACCCCAGGGGGAGATACGCAGTATTTT CASRTPGGDTQYF
TRBJ2-1 NA TRBV9 few TGTGCCAGCAGCGTAGCACCCACCTTCAACAATGAGCAGTTCTTC CASSVAPTFNNEQFF
TRBJ2-2 NA TRBV7-9 NA TGTGCCAGCAGCTCCCGGGAGGGGGCGATCGGGGAGCTGTTTTTT CASSSREGAIGELFF
TRBJ2-2 TRBD2 TRBV2 NA TGTGCCAGCAGCGACAGACTAGCGGAACACACCGGGGAGCTGTTTTTT CASSDRLAEHTGELFF
TRBJ2-3 NA TRBV2 NA TGTGCCAGCAGTGAAACGGCCACAGATACGCAGTATTTT CASSETATDTQYF
TRBJ1-1 NA TRBV30 NA TGTGCCTGGAGTTTTGGACGGCAGAACACTGAAGCTTTCTTT CAWSFGRQNTEAFF
TRBJ1-3 NA TRBV30 NA TGTGCCTCCGGACAGTATTCTGGAAACACCATATATTTT CASGQYSGNTIYF
TRBJ2-2 TRBD2 TRBV5-1 NA TGCGCCAGCAGCTTGGGGGCTAGCGGGCCGGGGACCGGGGAGCTGTTTTTT CASSLGASGPGTGELFF
TRBJ2-7 NA TRBV27 few TGTGCCAGCAGTCACGGACGGGCCTACGAGCAGTACTTC CASSHGRAYEQYF
TRBJ2-1 TRBD2 TRBV5-1 NA TGCGCCAGCCGAAGCACACTAGCGGGAAAGGATGAGCAGTTCTTC CASRSTLAGKDEQFF
TRBJ2-7 NA TRBV6-6 NA TGTGCCGGGGGCCGGGGGGCCCCGGGCGAGCAGTACTTC CAGGRGAPGEQYF
TRBJ2-1 TRBD2 TRBV11-1 NA TGTGCCAGCAGCCCGGCGGGAGGCCCCTACAATGAGCAGTTCTTC CASSPAGGPYNEQFF
TRBJ2-7 TRBD2 TRBV11-2 NA TGTGCCAGCAGCTTAGAACCTAGCGGGACATCGGAGCAGTACTTC CASSLEPSGTSEQYF
TRBJ2-3 NA TRBV27 NA TGTGCCAGCAGTTTTTTCTTTGACCTTGGGTTAGGCACAGATACGCAGTATTTT CASSFFFDLGLGTDTQYF
TRBJ2-7 TRBD1 TRBV5-1 NA TGCGCCAGCAGCTGGGACAGGAGGTACGAGCAGTACTTC CASSWDRRYEQYF
TRBJ2-6 TRBD2 TRBV2 NA TGTGCCAGCAGCACGTTAAGAGGTCTAGCGGGAGGGACTGGGGCCAACGTCCTGACTTTC CASSTLRGLAGGTGANVLTF
TRBJ2-2 NA TRBV27 few TGTGCCAGCAGTCGTCGTTGGCCGCCTGCCGGGGAGCTGTTTTTT CASSRRWPPAGELFF
TRBJ1-4 NA TRBV7-7 NA TGTGCTAGCAGCCCCGGGACAACCCATGAAAAACTGTTTTTT CASSPGTTHEKLFF
TRBJ2-2 NA TRBV7-9 NA TGTGCCAGCAGCCCCCACCTAGCCGGGGAGCTGTTTTTT CASSPHLAGELFF
TRBJ2-1 NA TRBV11-1 NA TGTGCCAGCGGGAGCCTCGGGTACAATGAGCAGTTCTTC CASGSLGYNEQFF
TRBJ2-5 NA TRBV5-1 NA TGCGCCAGCAGCTTGGAAGCACAAGAGACCCAGTACTTC CASSLEAQETQYF
TRBJ2-7 TRBD2 TRBV4-1 NA TGCGCCAGCAGCCAAAGCCTCAGCGGGGCAAGCTCCTACGAGCAGTACTTC CASSQSLSGASSYEQYF
TRBJ2-7 TRBD1 TRBV27 NA TGTGCCAGCAGTTCGTTAGGACAGGGGATATCCTACGAGCAGTACTTC CASSSLGQGISYEQYF
TRBJ2-7 NA TRBV6-7 NA TGTGCCAGCATAGTGGTCCAACCTTACGAGCAGTACTTC CASIVVQPYEQYF
TRBJ2-7 NA TRBV28 once TGTGCCAGCAGTGAGACAGGCCTTACCTCCTACGAGCAGTACTTC CASSETGLTSYEQYF
TRBJ2-1 NA TRBV10-3 NA TGTGCCATCAGTGAGTCGAGTCTTGGGGAGTTCTTC CAISESSLGEFF
TRBJ2-3 NA TRBV18 NA TGTGCCAGCTCACTCACAGATACGCAGTATTTT CASSLTDTQYF
TRBJ1-1 NA TRBV7-2 NA TGTGCCAGCAGCTTAAAGGGGGGGAACACTGAAGCTTTCTTT CASSLKGGNTEAFF
TRBJ2-7 TRBD2 TRBV7-9 NA TGTGCCAGCAGCGAAACTAGCGGGGGCTCCTACGAGCAGTACTTC CASSETSGGSYEQYF
TRBJ1-4 NA TRBV2 few TGTGCCAGCACCCTCACAGGGTGGGATAATGAAAAACTGTTTTTT CASTLTGWDNEKLFF
TRBJ2-5 TRBD2 TRBV2 NA TGTGCCAGCAGGTGGGCGGGAGGGAACCAAGAGACCCAGTACTTC CASRWAGGNQETQYF
TRBJ2-7 TRBD2 TRBV2 NA TGTGCCAGCAGTCCTCTTAGCGGGACCCCCTACGAGCAGTACTTC CASSPLSGTPYEQYF
TRBJ1-1 NA TRBV15 NA TGTGCCACCAGCAGTCCTTGGGGGGGATTGAACACTGAAGCTTTCTTT CATSSPWGGLNTEAFF
TRBJ2-7 NA TRBV25-1 NA TGTGCCAGCAGCCAATCGGGCGGCCCCTACGAGCAGTACTTC CASSQSGGPYEQYF
TRBJ2-7 TRBD2 TRBV5-4 once TGTGCCAGCAGCCAAGGACTAGCGGGAGACTACGAGCAGTACTTC CASSQGLAGDYEQYF
TRBJ2-4 NA TRBV15 NA TGTGCCACCAGCACGATAGTAGACAGTGAAAACATTCAGTACTTC CATSTIVDSENIQYF
TRBJ2-2 NA TRBV10-3 NA TGTGCCATCAGTGAGTCCCAATTTGACAGGTTAAGGAACACCGGGGAGCTGTTTTTT CAISESQFDRLRNTGELFF
TRBJ2-5 NA TRBV5-6 once TGTGCCAGCTCCAAGAAGTACCAAGAGACCCAGTACTTC CASSKKYQETQYF
TRBJ2-1 NA TRBV7-2 NA TGTGCCAGCAGCCTAAGTGCCGGGACGGGGAAGTTCTTC CASSLSAGTGKFF
TRBJ2-4 NA TRBV15 few TGTGCCACCAGCGAACCAGTAGCCAAAAACATTCAGTACTTC CATSEPVAKNIQYF
TRBJ2-5 NA TRBV5-4 NA TGTGCCAGCAGCGTCCTATTAGGGACCCAAGAGACCCAGTACTTC CASSVLLGTQETQYF
TRBJ1-5 NA TRBV19 NA TGTGCCAGCTTTCAACCGGGGTTCAGCAATCAGCCCCAGCATTTT CASFQPGFSNQPQHF
TRBJ2-2 NA TRBV4-3 NA TGCGCCAGCAGCCATGCCCATCAGGACGGGGAGCTGTTTTTT CASSHAHQDGELFF
TRBJ2-5 TRBD2 TRBV30 NA TGTGCCTCCCGGGGGGGAGAGACCCAGTACTTC CASRGGETQYF
TRBJ2-7 NA TRBV2 NA TGTGCCAGCAGAGCCGGGACATACGGATACGAGCAGTACTTC CASRAGTYGYEQYF
TRBJ2-7 TRBD2 TRBV25-1 NA TGTGCCAGCTCGACTAGCGGGAGGGCGAGCGAGCAGTACTTC CASSTSGRASEQYF
TRBJ2-5 TRBD1 TRBV5-1 NA TGCGCCAGCAGCTACAAGGGACAGGGGGAGACCCAGTACTTC CASSYKGQGETQYF
TRBJ2-6 NA TRBV5-1 NA TGCGCCAGCAGCTCCGAGATCTCTGGGGCCAACGTCCTGACTTTC CASSSEISGANVLTF
TRBJ2-6 NA TRBV30 NA TGTGCCTGGAGTGTACGTGGGGCTGGGGCCAACGTCCTGACTTTC CAWSVRGAGANVLTF
TRBJ2-5 TRBD1 TRBV5-4 NA TGTGCCAGCAGCTCAGGACAGGGACGGGGGACCCAGTACTTC CASSSGQGRGTQYF
TRBJ2-5 NA TRBV5-4 NA TGTGCCAGCAGCTCCAGGGGCGGGGAGACCCAGTACTTC CASSSRGGETQYF
TRBJ1-1 NA TRBV7-3 NA TGTGCCAGCAGCTTATTAGGTCAGAACACTGAAGCTTTCTTT CASSLLGQNTEAFF
TRBJ2-3 TRBD1 TRBV7-8 NA TGTGCCAGCAGCAGACTCCGGGACAGGGAGGGTCTGTACACAGATACGCAGTATTTT CASSRLRDREGLYTDTQYF
TRBJ1-3 NA TRBV7-2 NA TGTGCCAGTGGAGGTCCGGGAGGAAACACCATATATTTT CASGGPGGNTIYF
TRBJ2-2 NA TRBV27 NA TGTGCCAGCAGTTTATCCGTGACTACCGGGGAGCTGTTTTTT CASSLSVTTGELFF